A single sample is the source of the 13 T cell receptor beta chains below, sequenced in a study of T-cell reconstitution after alpha-beta-depleted transplantation in children. During its preparation, the TCRbeta library received unique molecular identifiers. TCRdb called the PCR reads again in MiXCR, with one record for every CDR3 protein. The table has about 420,000 distinct CDR3 sequences, 9.5% to 13% seen once; the top ten hold about 5%. The sequences come from PBMCs from the stem cell graft donor, collected from the stem cell graft. The receptors were sampled from a human donor who donated a stem cell graft to a child with acute myeloid leukemia.

This clonotype was counted a few times. The chain carries TRBV19 and TRBJ2-1; 7 bases align to TRBD2. The length of the CDR3 is 15 residues. V was clipped by 5 bases and J by 6 bases; unmatched bases: 10. Germline V lookup: CDR1 LNHDA, CDR2 SQIVND (reference sequence). The CDR3 DNA reads as TGTGCCAGTAGTGTTTCGGGAGGTCAGGGCAATGAGCAGTTCTTC. It specifies CASSVSGGQGNEQFF.

This clonotype was seen a handful of times. V is TRBV6-1 and J is TRBJ1-5, with D maybe TRBD1 (6 bases). Trimming took 6 bases from V and 3 from J, leaving 12 bases between them. The CDR3 loop spans 14 amino acids. CDR1 and CDR2 from the germline V gene are MNHNS and SASEGT. In nucleotides, the CDR3 is TGTGCCAGCAGACCCGGGACACACAATCAGCCCCAGCATTTT. It codes for CASRPGTHNQPQHF.

This clonotype occurred many times. The chain combines TRBV11-2 with TRBJ2-1; 11 bases agree with TRBD2. This CDR3 region has 15 residues. V shed 5 bases, J shed 3 bases, and the junction held 3 bases outside the gene matches. The germline V gene has CDR1 SGHAT and CDR2 FQNNGV. CDR3 bases: TGTGCCAGCAGCCAGGGACTAGCGGACTACAATGAGCAGTTCTTC. Its translation is CASSQGLADYNEQFF.

This clonotype was seen more than once but under ten times. The chain uses TRBV7-8 and TRBJ1-6; TRBD1 might be the D (6 bases). Deletions cut 2 bases from V and 7 bases from J, with 18 bases between. This CDR3 has 17 residues. Germline assignment: CDR1 SGHVS and CDR2 FQNEAQ. The DNA of the CDR3 is TGTGCCAGCAGCTTATATTCAGTCAGGGGTGGAAATTCACCCCTCCACTTT. Translation gives CASSLYSVRGGNSPLHF.

This clonotype was seen many times. One end of the junction fails to match germline, which may point to a read error. V usage is TRBV5-1 and J usage is TRBJ2-5, with no clear D. CDR3 length equals 11 residues. CDR1 is SGHRS and CDR2 is YFSETQ in the germline V gene. CDR3 DNA: TGTGCCAGCAGCTTAGTGGAGACCCAGTACTTC. As protein: CASSLVETQYF.

V usage is TRBV4-1 and J usage is TRBJ1-3, with 7 nucleotides matching TRBD1. Germline V gene lookup returns CDR1 MGHRA and CDR2 YSYEKL. The CDR3 consists of 16 residues. Unmatched junction bases numbered 11, after V lost 3 bases and J lost 6 bases. The CDR3 loop is CASSHRLGGGENTIYF. As DNA, the CDR3 is TGCGCCAGCAGCCACCGATTAGGGGGCGGAGAAAACACCATATATTTT.

This chain uses TRBV6-1 with TRBJ2-1; tentative D call: TRBD1 (6 bases). Germline CDR1 and CDR2: MNHNS and SASEGT. The CDR3 runs 15 residues. V lost 5 bases and J 1 base, leaving 12 bases between the germline ends. The DNA of the CDR3 is TGTGCCAGCAGTCAAGGGGGAACGTCCTACAATGAGCAGTTCTTC. As protein: CASSQGGTSYNEQFF.

This clonotype has a count of ten or more. The chain combines TRBV5-1 with TRBJ2-1; the D gene is possibly TRBD1 (6 bases). Per the germline V gene, CDR1 is SGHRS and CDR2 is YFSETQ. With 5 bases removed from V and 4 bases from J, the gap between germline ends came to 13 bases. This CDR3 is 14 amino acids long. The CDR3 DNA reads as TGCGCCAGCAGTCTGGGGGACACATACAATGAGCAGTTCTTC. It codes for CASSLGDTYNEQFF.

This clonotype was found a few times. The chain recombines TRBV10-3 with TRBJ1-1; 8 bases fit TRBD1. The CDR3 is made up of 13 amino acids. The germline V gene has CDR1 ENHRY and CDR2 SYGVKD. The V gene end was trimmed by 8 bases and the J gene end by 5 bases; junction bases not matched to a gene: 7. CDR3 nucleotide sequence: TGTGCCATCGTAGGACAGGGAGCGACTGAAGCTTTCTTT. Translated: CAIVGQGATEAFF.

This clonotype was observed many times. The chain recombines TRBV2 with TRBJ2-1, with 12 bases lining up with TRBD2. Per the germline V gene, CDR1 is SNHLY and CDR2 is FYNNEI. Losses at the gene ends were 10 bases for V and 10 bases for J; bases not matched to a gene: 14. The CDR3 spans 15 residues. CDR3 loop: CAIPVTSGRAGEQFF. CDR3 coding DNA: TGTGCCATCCCCGTGACTAGCGGGAGAGCAGGAGAGCAGTTCTTC.

This chain joins TRBV6-1 and TRBJ1-1, with a tentative D call TRBD1 (5 bases). The CDR3 has 13 amino acids. Deletions cut 10 bases from V and 0 bases from J, with 12 bases between. Germline V gene sequence: CDR1 MNHNS, CDR2 SASEGT. CDR3 sequence: CATKDRLNTEAFF. Here the CDR3 DNA reads TGTGCCACCAAAGACAGACTGAACACTGAAGCTTTCTTT.

The chain uses TRBV27 and TRBJ1-4, with 9 bases aligning to TRBD1. The CDR3 has 15 amino acids. Germline CDR1 MNHEY, CDR2 SMNVEV (reference sequence). V trimming: 6 bases; J trimming: 7 bases; junction bases outside the gene matches: 9. CDR3 DNA: TGTGCCAGCAGGCTTAGGACAGGGGCAACTGAAAAACTGTTTTTT. Residues: CASRLRTGATEKLFF.

The table lists this clonotype with a few counts. The rearrangement joins TRBV24-1 to TRBJ2-5; 12 bases agree with TRBD1. From germline, CDR1 is KGHDR and CDR2 SFDVKD. The length of the CDR3 is 15 residues. V lost 5 bases and J lost 5; bases outside the gene matches: 5. The CDR3 DNA is TGTGCCACCAGTGCGGGGACAGGGGGCGACGAGACCCAGTACTTC. Its translation: CATSAGTGGDETQYF.